This TCR beta chain stems from a study of blood T cell repertoires in COVID-19. The CDR3 runs 13 residues. Trimming pared 3 bases from V and 8 bases from J, leaving 14 bases between. Germline lookup yields CDR1 SGDLS and CDR2 YYNGEE. Measured with immunoSEQ multiplex PCR; TCRdb has only the in-frame clones, and not every one. The profile shows fewer than 250,000 clones, more than 70% of them singletons. This receptor was taken from a young woman who had recovered from COVID-19. The sample taken for sequencing was PBMCs or T cells enriched from blood (not recorded which). The genes are TRBV9 and TRBJ1-1, with a weak D call TRBD1 (6 bases). The CDR3 DNA is TGTGCCAGCAGCGCGGGGGAGGGGGGCGAAGCTTTCTTT. Protein product: CASSAGEGGEAFF.